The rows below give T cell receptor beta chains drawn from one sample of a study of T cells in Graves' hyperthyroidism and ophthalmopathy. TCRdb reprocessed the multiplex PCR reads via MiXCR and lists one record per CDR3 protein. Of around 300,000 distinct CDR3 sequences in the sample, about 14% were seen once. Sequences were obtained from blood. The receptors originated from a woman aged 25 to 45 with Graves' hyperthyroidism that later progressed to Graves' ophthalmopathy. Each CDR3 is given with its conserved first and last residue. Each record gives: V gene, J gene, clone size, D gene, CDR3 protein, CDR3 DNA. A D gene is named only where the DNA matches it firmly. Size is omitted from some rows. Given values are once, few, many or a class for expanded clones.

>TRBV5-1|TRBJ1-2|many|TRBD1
CASSLSGQPNYGYTF
TGCGCCAGCAGCTTATCGGGACAGCCAAACTATGGCTACACCTTC
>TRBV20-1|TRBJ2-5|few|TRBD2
CSARGGLAGPKKTQYF
TGCAGTGCTAGGGGTGGACTAGCGGGACCCAAGAAGACCCAGTACTTC
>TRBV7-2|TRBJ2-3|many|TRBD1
CASSLEGQGPANTQYF
TGTGCCAGCAGCTTAGAGGGACAGGGTCCCGCAAATACGCAGTATTTT
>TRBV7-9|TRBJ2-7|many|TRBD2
CASSQLAGGYEQYF
TGTGCCAGCAGCCAGCTAGCGGGAGGGTACGAGCAGTACTTC
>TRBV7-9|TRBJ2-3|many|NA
CASSSTGTTDTQYF
TGTGCCAGCAGCTCGACTGGCACCACAGATACGCAGTATTTT
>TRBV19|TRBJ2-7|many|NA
CASAVEGFSYEQYF
TGTGCCAGTGCCGTTGAGGGTTTCTCCTACGAGCAGTACTTC
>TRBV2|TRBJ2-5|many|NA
CASRPEAFQETQYF
TGTGCCAGCAGACCGGAGGCTTTCCAAGAGACCCAGTACTTC
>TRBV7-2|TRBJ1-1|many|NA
CASSRGYTEAFF
TGTGCCAGCAGCCGGGGGTACACTGAAGCTTTCTTT
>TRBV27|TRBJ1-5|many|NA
CASSPLRGQPQHF
TGTGCCAGCAGTCCTCTCCGGGGCCAGCCCCAGCATTTT
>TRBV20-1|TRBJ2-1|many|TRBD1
CSAPGTGRGIGSYNEQFF
TGCAGTGCTCCCGGGACAGGGCGGGGGATTGGGTCCTACAATGAGCAGTTCTTC
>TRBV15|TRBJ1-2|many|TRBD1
CATSRGSGGGYGYTF
TGTGCCACCAGCAGAGGATCAGGGGGCGGCTATGGCTACACCTTC
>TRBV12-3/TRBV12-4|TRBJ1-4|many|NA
CASSFTGGDEKLFF
TGTGCCAGCAGTTTCACCGGGGGCGATGAAAAACTGTTTTTT
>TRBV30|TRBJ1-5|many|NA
CAWSVGELRNQPQHF
TGTGCCTGGAGTGTGGGGGAACTCAGGAATCAGCCCCAGCATTTT
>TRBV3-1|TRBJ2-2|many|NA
CASSLSGTPNTGELFF
TGTGCCAGCAGCCTGAGCGGGACACCCAACACCGGGGAGCTGTTTTTT
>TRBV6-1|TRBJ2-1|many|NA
CATGVESSYNEQFF
TGTGCCACGGGAGTGGAGAGCTCCTACAATGAGCAGTTCTTC
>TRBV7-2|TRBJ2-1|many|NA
CASSLEGGLTNEQFF
TGTGCCAGCAGCTTAGAAGGGGGACTTACCAATGAGCAGTTCTTC
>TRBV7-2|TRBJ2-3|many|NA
CASSLVSGDTQYF
TGTGCCAGCAGCTTAGTTTCGGGAGATACGCAGTATTTT
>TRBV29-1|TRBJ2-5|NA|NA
CSVGASAVETQYF
TGCAGCGTTGGGGCCTCCGCGGTGGAGACCCAGTACTTC
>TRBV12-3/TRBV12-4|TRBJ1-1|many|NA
CASSPLAGMNTEAFF
TGTGCCAGCAGTCCATTAGCAGGAATGAACACTGAAGCTTTCTTT
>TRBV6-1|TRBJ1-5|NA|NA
CASSDVMGQWPQHF
TGTGCCAGCAGCGACGTGATGGGGCAATGGCCCCAGCATTTT
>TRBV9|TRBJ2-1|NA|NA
CASSVGGQQFF
TGTGCCAGCAGCGTAGGGGGACAGCAGTTCTTC
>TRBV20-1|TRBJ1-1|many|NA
CSAFDTMNTEAFF
TGCAGTGCTTTCGACACCATGAACACTGAAGCTTTCTTT
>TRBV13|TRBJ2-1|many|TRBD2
CASSPGTSRQSSYNEQFF
TGTGCCAGCAGCCCCGGGACTAGCAGACAAAGCTCCTACAATGAGCAGTTCTTC
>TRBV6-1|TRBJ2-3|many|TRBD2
CASSPRTSGIGTDTQYF
TGTGCCAGCAGTCCAAGGACTAGCGGGATTGGCACAGATACGCAGTATTTT
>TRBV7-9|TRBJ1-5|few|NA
CASSLDAYQPQHF
TGTGCCAGCAGCTTAGATGCATATCAGCCCCAGCATTTT
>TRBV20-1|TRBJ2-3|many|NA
CSAPGTGSSTDTQYF
TGCAGTGCTCCCGGGACGGGGTCCAGCACAGATACGCAGTATTTT
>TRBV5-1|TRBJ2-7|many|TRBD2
CASGRDYSYEQYF
TGCGCCAGCGGCCGGGACTACTCCTACGAGCAGTACTTC
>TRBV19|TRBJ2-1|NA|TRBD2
CASSGTTSGSGGEQFF
TGTGCCAGTAGTGGCACGACTAGCGGGAGCGGCGGTGAGCAGTTCTTC
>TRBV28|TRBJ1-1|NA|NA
CASTLGMNTEAFF
TGTGCCAGCACCCTGGGTATGAACACTGAAGCTTTCTTT
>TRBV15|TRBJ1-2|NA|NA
CATSRDRGGEGNGYTF
TGTGCCACCAGCAGAGATCGAGGAGGGGAGGGGAATGGCTACACCTTC
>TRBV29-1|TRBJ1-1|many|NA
CSVTGTRDTEAFF
TGCAGCGTTACCGGGACTCGGGACACTGAAGCTTTCTTT
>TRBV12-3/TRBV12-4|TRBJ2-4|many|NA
CASNPRGGNIQYF
TGTGCCAGCAACCCCCGAGGAGGAAACATTCAGTACTTC
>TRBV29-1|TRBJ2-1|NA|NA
CSVRIGGAGDNEQFF
TGCAGCGTTCGGATAGGGGGGGCCGGGGACAATGAGCAGTTCTTC
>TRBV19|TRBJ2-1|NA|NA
CASSRWSTFDNEQFF
TGTGCCAGTAGTCGGTGGAGTACTTTCGACAATGAGCAGTTCTTC
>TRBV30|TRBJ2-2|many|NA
CAWSDYRRYTGELFF
TGTGCCTGGAGTGATTATAGACGTTACACCGGGGAGCTGTTTTTT
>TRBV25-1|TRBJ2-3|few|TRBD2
CASSPSSGRGWDTQYF
TGTGCCAGCAGCCCTTCCAGCGGGAGGGGGTGGGATACGCAGTATTTT
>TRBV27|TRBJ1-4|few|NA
CASSPRGVNEKLFF
TGTGCCAGCAGTCCGAGGGGGGTTAATGAAAAACTGTTTTTT
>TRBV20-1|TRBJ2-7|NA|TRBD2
CSARDLRGGSSYEQYF
TGCAGTGCTAGAGATCTTCGCGGGGGAAGCTCCTACGAGCAGTACTTC
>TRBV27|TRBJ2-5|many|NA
CASSLLAARQETQYF
TGTGCCAGCAGTTTATTGGCGGCGCGCCAAGAGACCCAGTACTTC
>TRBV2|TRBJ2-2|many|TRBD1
CASSKQGASTGELFF
TGTGCCAGCAGTAAACAGGGGGCGTCCACCGGGGAGCTGTTTTTT
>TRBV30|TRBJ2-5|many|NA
CAWSRSLQETQYF
TGTGCCTGGAGTAGGTCCCTCCAAGAGACCCAGTACTTC
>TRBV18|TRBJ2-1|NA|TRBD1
CASSPPGTENEQFF
TGTGCCAGCTCACCACCTGGGACAGAAAATGAGCAGTTCTTC
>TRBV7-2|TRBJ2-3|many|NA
CASVRGPSTDTQYF
TGTGCCAGCGTCCGGGGGCCATCCACAGATACGCAGTATTTT
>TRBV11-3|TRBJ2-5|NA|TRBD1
CASSPTGSETQYF
TGTGCCAGCAGCCCGACAGGGTCGGAGACCCAGTACTTC
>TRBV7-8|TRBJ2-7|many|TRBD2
CASSPNRLAGGREQYF
TGTGCCAGCAGCCCAAATCGACTAGCGGGAGGGCGCGAGCAGTACTTC
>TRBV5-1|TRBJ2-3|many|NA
CASSPGISTDTQYF
TGCGCCAGCAGCCCGGGAATTAGCACAGATACGCAGTATTTT
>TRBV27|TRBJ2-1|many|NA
CASSLPGKRNEQFF
TGTGCCAGCAGTTTACCCGGGAAGAGGAATGAGCAGTTCTTC
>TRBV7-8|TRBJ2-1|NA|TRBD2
CASRLSGIYNEQFF
TGTGCCAGCAGGTTGAGCGGGATCTACAATGAGCAGTTCTTC
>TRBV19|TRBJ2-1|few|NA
CASSRGGAPANEQFF
TGTGCCAGTAGCAGAGGGGGGGCGCCAGCTAATGAGCAGTTCTTC
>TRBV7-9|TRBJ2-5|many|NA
CASSPRDNQETQYF
TGTGCCAGCAGCCCAAGGGACAACCAAGAGACCCAGTACTTC
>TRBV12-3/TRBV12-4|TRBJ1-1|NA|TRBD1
CASSLNRGITEAFF
TGTGCCAGCAGTTTAAACAGGGGGATTACTGAAGCTTTCTTT